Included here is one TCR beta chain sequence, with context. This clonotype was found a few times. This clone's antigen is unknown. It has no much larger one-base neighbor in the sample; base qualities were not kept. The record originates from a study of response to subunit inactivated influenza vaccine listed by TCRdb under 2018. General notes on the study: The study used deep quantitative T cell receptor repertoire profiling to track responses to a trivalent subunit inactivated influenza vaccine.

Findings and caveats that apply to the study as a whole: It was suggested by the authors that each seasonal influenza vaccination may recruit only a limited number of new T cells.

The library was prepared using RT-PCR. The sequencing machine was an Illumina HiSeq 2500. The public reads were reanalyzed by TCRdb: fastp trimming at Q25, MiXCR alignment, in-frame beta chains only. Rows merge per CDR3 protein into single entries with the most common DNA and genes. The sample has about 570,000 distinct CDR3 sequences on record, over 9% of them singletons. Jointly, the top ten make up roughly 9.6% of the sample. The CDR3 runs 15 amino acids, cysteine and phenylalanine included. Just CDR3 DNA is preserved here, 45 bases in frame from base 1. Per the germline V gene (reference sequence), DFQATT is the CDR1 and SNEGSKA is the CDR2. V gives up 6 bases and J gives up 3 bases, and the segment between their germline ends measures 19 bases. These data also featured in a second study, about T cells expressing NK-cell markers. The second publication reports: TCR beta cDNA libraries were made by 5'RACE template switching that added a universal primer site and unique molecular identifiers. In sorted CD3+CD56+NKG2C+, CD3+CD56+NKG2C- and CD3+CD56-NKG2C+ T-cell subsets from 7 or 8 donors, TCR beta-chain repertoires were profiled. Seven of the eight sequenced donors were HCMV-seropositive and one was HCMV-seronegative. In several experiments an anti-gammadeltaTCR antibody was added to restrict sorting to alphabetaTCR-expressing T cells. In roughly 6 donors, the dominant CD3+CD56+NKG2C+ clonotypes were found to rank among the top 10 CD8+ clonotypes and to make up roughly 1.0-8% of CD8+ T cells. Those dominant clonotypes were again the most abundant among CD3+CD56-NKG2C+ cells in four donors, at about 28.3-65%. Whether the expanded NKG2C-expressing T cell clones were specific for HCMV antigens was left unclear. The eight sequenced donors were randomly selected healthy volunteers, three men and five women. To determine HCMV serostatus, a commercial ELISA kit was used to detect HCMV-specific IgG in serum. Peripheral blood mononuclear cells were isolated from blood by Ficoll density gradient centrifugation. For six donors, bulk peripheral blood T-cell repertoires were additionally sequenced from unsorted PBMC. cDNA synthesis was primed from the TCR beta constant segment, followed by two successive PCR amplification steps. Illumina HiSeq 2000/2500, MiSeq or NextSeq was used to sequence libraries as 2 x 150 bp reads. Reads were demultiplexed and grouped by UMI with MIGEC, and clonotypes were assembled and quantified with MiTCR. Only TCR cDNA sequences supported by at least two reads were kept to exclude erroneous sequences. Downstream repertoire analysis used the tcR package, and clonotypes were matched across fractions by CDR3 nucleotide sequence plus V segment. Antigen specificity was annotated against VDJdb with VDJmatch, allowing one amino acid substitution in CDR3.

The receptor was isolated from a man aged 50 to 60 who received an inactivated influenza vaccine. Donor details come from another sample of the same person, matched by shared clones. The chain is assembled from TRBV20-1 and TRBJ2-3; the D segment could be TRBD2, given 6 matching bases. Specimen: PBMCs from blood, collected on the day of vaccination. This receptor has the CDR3 CSAYRPGGETDTQYF. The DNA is TGCAGTGCATACCGGCCCGGGGGAGAGACAGATACGCAGTATTTT.